Below are 21 T cell receptor beta chains sequenced from a single sample in a study of beta chain features in type 1 diabetes. Study-level results: TCRB CDR3s from Type 1 diabetes patients were moderately but significantly shorter in all four CD4+ subsets.

The sequenced template was cDNA made from the entire isolated RNA. Data came from immunoSEQ multiplex PCR; TCRdb stores just in-frame clones and leaves some out. The table includes under 300,000 clones, more than 15% detected once. These receptors have no identified antigens. Material: naive CD4+ T cells from blood. These receptors came from a man in his thirties or forties with type 1 diabetes.

The V call is TRBV10-3, the J call TRBJ2-7, with D perhaps TRBD1 or TRBD2 (5 bases each). The CDR3 extends over 16 amino acids. Germline V gives CDR1 ENHRY, CDR2 SYGVKD. Trimming cost V 4 bases and J 0 bases, with 16 bases left between them. Here the CDR3 reads CAISVLPGQNSYEQYF. CDR3 DNA: TGTGCCATCAGTGTATTACCGGGGCAAAACTCCTACGAGCAGTACTTC.

This clone was recorded a few times. The chain combines TRBV29-1 with TRBJ2-4, with D perhaps TRBD1 (6 bases). The CDR3 consists of 13 residues. V was shortened by 5 bases and J by 1 base, with 9 bases between the two germline ends. Germline CDR1 SQVTM, CDR2 ANQGSEA. This chain's CDR3 is CSVRGKAKNIQYF. In nucleotides, the CDR3 is TGCAGCGTTAGGGGGAAGGCCAAAAACATTCAGTACTTC. Supplemented by reference TRBV29-1 and TRBJ2-4, the full variable domain reads SAVISQKPSRDICQRGTSLTIQCQVDSQVTMMFWYRQQPGQSLTLIATANQGSEATYESGFVIDKFPISRPNLTFSTLTVSNMSPEDSSIYLCSVRGKAKNIQYFGAGTRLSVL.

The rearrangement joins TRBV29-1 to TRBJ2-1; TRBD1 is a possible D gene (6 bases). Trimming pared 3 bases from V and 8 bases from J, leaving 20 bases between. The germline gives CDR1 SQVTM, CDR2 ANQGSEA. This CDR3 is built from 15 residues. Written as DNA, the CDR3 is TGCAGCGTTGATTCAGGGGTGGGAGTGTACGATGAGCAGTTCTTC. Protein product: CSVDSGVGVYDEQFF.

This chain links TRBV4-3 with TRBJ1-5; maybe TRBD1 (6 bases). V was pared by 0 bases and J by 9 bases, with 12 bases between. Germline V gives CDR1 LGHNA, CDR2 YSLEER. The CDR3 covers 14 residues. CDR3 amino acids: CASSQEQGKMPQHF. As DNA, the CDR3 is TGCGCCAGCAGCCAAGAACAGGGAAAAATGCCCCAGCATTTT.

This clone turned up a few times. This chain uses TRBV29-1 with TRBJ2-5; no clear D. Trimming pared 5 bases from V and 2 bases from J, leaving 9 bases between. Germline V gene data show CDR1 as SQVTM and CDR2 as ANQGSEA. The CDR3 sequence is 12 residues long. CDR3 protein: CSVPWMQETQYF. DNA of the CDR3: TGCAGCGTTCCTTGGATGCAAGAGACCCAGTACTTC.

This clone was observed a few times. Other nucleotide sequences in the sample specify the same CDR3. The J gene is TRBJ2-3, the V gene TRBV29-1; 12 bases map to TRBD2. The germline gives CDR1 SQVTM, CDR2 ANQGSEA. The CDR3 loop spans 14 amino acids. In DNA, the CDR3 is TGCAGTGCCCCGACTAGCGGGAGTACAGATACGCAGTATTTT. It specifies CSAPTSGSTDTQYF.

V is TRBV7-9 and J is TRBJ1-5; the D is unclear. Trimming took 5 bases from V and 7 from J, leaving 12 bases between them. The CDR3 loop spans 13 amino acids. Germline assignment: CDR1 SEHNR and CDR2 FQNEAQ (reference sequence). This CDR3 reads CASSPGVLQPQHF. CDR3 DNA: TGTGCCAGCAGCCCCGGTGTACTGCAGCCCCAGCATTTT.

Only a few counts were recorded for this clone. The J gene is TRBJ2-1, the V gene TRBV12-5; 11 bases line up with TRBD2. V was clipped by 7 bases and J by 4 bases; unmatched bases: 6. The CDR3 extends over 15 amino acids. Per germline, CDR1 LGHNT and CDR2 FRNRAP. The CDR3 DNA reads as TGTGCTAGTGTCCTCGGGACTAGCGGTTACAATGAGCAGTTCTTC. Translating gives CASVLGTSGYNEQFF.

The chain carries TRBV2 and TRBJ1-5; D not resolved. The V end was cut by 3 bases, the J end by 4 bases, with 7 bases between. Germline-derived CDR1 and CDR2 are SNHLY and FYNNEI. The CDR3 sequence is 13 residues long. The CDR3 spells CASSDLGNQPQHF. CDR3 bases: TGTGCCAGCAGTGATCTAGGAAATCAGCCCCAGCATTTT.

This clone was seen a few times. V and J are TRBV4-1 and TRBJ2-3; D gene unclear. The CDR3 length is 16 residues. Trimming shortened V by 3 bases and J by 4 bases, and 17 bases separated the two germline ends. CDR1 and CDR2 (germline): MGHRA, YSYEKL. DNA for the CDR3: TGCGCCAGCAGCCAGAATCCGGGCCAAAGAGCAGATACGCAGTATTTT. Amino acid sequence: CASSQNPGQRADTQYF.

J is TRBJ1-1 and V is TRBV30, with a weak D call TRBD1 (6 bases). Per the germline V gene, CDR1 is GTSNPN and CDR2 is SVGIG (reference sequence). The length of the CDR3 is 13 residues. Between the trimmed V and J ends, which lost 4 bases and 4 bases, there was a span of 13 bases. The CDR3 loop is CAWKAGEVTEAFF. As DNA, the CDR3 is TGTGCCTGGAAGGCAGGGGAGGTCACTGAAGCTTTCTTT. Supplemented by reference TRBV30 and TRBJ1-1, the full variable domain reads SQTIHQWPATLVQPVGSPLSLECTVEGTSNPNLYWYRQAAGRGLQLLFYSVGIGQISSEVPQNLSASRPQDRQFILSSKKLLLSDSGFYLCAWKAGEVTEAFFGQGTRLTVV.

In its sample, this clone was seen a few times. The V and J genes are TRBV29-1 and TRBJ2-1, with D maybe TRBD1 (8 bases). V lost 8 bases, J lost 8 bases, and 22 bases lay in between. Germline lookup yields CDR1 SQVTM and CDR2 ANQGSEA. CDR3 length: 14 residues. Here the CDR3 reads CSLQGQGAGDEQFF. CDR3 bases: TGCAGCCTCCAAGGACAGGGCGCGGGGGATGAGCAGTTCTTC.

The V call is TRBV25-1, the J call TRBJ2-5; no reliable D call. V was trimmed by 3 bases and J by 5 bases, leaving 19 bases between them. This CDR3 has 16 amino acids. CDR1 is MGHDK and CDR2 is SYGVNS in the germline V gene. The CDR3, as DNA: TGTGCCAGCAGTGATCGGAAGATCTTTGACCTGGAGACCCAGTACTTC. This gives the protein CASSDRKIFDLETQYF. Drawing the rest from reference TRBV25-1 and TRBJ2-5, the complete variable domain is EADIYQTPRYLVIGTGKKITLECSQTMGHDKMYWYQQDPGMELHLIHYSYGVNSTEKGDLSSESTVSRIRTEHFPLTLESARPSHTSQYLCASSDRKIFDLETQYFGPGTRLLVL.

The chain has TRBV9 and TRBJ2-1; D is undetermined. The germline V gene has CDR1 SGDLS and CDR2 YYNGEE. Trimming left V 3 bases short and J 7 bases short, with 14 bases between. CDR3 size: 14 residues. The CDR3 is CASSARQSENEQFF. The CDR3 DNA reads TGTGCCAGCAGCGCCCGACAAAGTGAAAATGAGCAGTTCTTC.

The chain joins TRBV4-2 to TRBJ1-1; D ambiguous. The CDR3 sequence is 13 residues long. Between the trimmed V and J ends, which lost 1 base and 1 base, there was a span of 4 bases. Per germline, CDR1 LGHNA and CDR2 YNFKEQ. The CDR3 coding sequence is TGTGCCAGCAGCCAAGGGGAGAACACTGAAGCTTTCTTT. Its translation: CASSQGENTEAFF.

In this sample, this clone turned up a few times. The chain uses TRBV7-2 and TRBJ2-1, with TRBD2 matching 7 bases. The CDR3 has 17 amino acids. CDR1 and CDR2 (germline): SGHTA, FQGNSA. The V gene end was trimmed by 5 bases and the J gene end by 5 bases; junction bases not matched to a gene: 15. The CDR3 region is CASSHLLPRLANNEQFF. CDR3 DNA: TGTGCCAGCAGCCACTTGTTACCGAGACTAGCTAACAATGAGCAGTTCTTC.

This clone was recorded a few times. The chain carries TRBV5-1 and TRBJ2-3; D remains ambiguous. Germline V gene sequence: CDR1 SGHRS, CDR2 YFSETQ. Trimming removed 0 bases from V and 6 bases from J, with 11 bases in between. The CDR3 length is 14 residues. Written as DNA, the CDR3 is TGCGCCAGCAGCTTGGACGGAGTAGCCGATACGCAGTATTTT. Protein product: CASSLDGVADTQYF.

This clone was found a few times. This chain links TRBV9 with TRBJ2-7, with D possibly TRBD2 on 6 matching bases. Trimming stripped 4 bases from V and 6 bases from J, with 14 bases between. The CDR3 spans 13 residues. The germline V gene has CDR1 SGDLS and CDR2 YYNGEE. CDR3 in amino acids: CASSLLLEGEQYF. The CDR3, as DNA: TGTGCCAGCAGCCTATTATTGGAGGGCGAGCAGTACTTC.

The rearrangement joins TRBV28 to TRBJ1-2; D not certain. CDR1 is MDHEN and CDR2 is SYDVKM in the germline V gene. Trimming pared 3 bases from V and 2 bases from J, leaving 13 bases between. The CDR3 runs to 15 residues. The CDR3 region is CASSFAGRANYGYTF. Here the CDR3 DNA reads TGTGCCAGCAGTTTTGCTGGCAGAGCAAACTATGGCTACACCTTC.

This clone has just a few counts. CDR3 amino acids: CAISGTANTEAFF. In nucleotides, the CDR3 is TGTGCCATCAGTGGGACAGCGAACACTGAAGCTTTCTTT. The chain recombines TRBV10-3 with TRBJ1-1, with a tentative D call TRBD1 (6 bases). Germline V gene data show CDR1 as ENHRY and CDR2 as SYGVKD. The ends were cut back, 4 bases at V and 1 base at J, with 7 bases in the middle. CDR3 length: 13 residues.

There are a few counts of this clone. The J gene is TRBJ2-6, the V gene TRBV7-8; D unresolved. The germline CDR1 and CDR2 sequences are SGHVS and FQNEAQ. V was cut by 1 base and J by 0 bases, with 16 bases left in between. The CDR3 loop spans 19 amino acids. The CDR3 here is CASSLVPLGGYSGANVLTF. The DNA of the CDR3 is TGTGCCAGCAGCTTAGTTCCGTTAGGCGGTTACTCTGGGGCCAACGTCCTGACTTTC.